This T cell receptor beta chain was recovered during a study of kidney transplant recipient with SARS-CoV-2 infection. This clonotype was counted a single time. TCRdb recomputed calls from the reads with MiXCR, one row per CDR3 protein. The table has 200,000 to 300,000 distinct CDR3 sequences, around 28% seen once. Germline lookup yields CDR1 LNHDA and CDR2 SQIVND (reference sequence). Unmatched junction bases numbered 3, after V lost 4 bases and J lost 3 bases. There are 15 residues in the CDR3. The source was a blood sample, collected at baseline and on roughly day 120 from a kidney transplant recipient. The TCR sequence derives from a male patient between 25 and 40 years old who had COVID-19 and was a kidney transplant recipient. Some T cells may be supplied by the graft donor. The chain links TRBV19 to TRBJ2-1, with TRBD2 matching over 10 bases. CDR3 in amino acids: CASSTVAGGYNEQFF. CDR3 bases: TGTGCCAGTAGTACCGTAGCGGGGGGCTACAATGAGCAGTTCTTC.